A single sample gave rise to the 28 T cell receptor beta chains below, sequenced in a study of shared clonotypes between healthy human individuals. The protocol was immunoSEQ multiplex PCR, while the TCRdb copy is restricted to in-frame clones and leaves out a portion. The top ten clones hold around 12% of a sample with about 560,000 clones, roughly four fifths of them seen once. Sequencing was done on a sample of PBMCs. Every receptor here comes from a woman in her forties in good health. Some clones in this sample may be carry-over from other donors' samples.

This clone came up a few times. The CDR3 reads CASSHQLAGVYEQYF. As DNA, the CDR3 is TGTGCCAGCAGCCACCAACTAGCGGGAGTCTACGAGCAGTACTTC. The chain links TRBV14 to TRBJ2-7, with 11 nucleotides matching TRBD2. This CDR3 comprises 15 residues. V was clipped by 3 bases and J by 3 bases; unmatched bases: 4. Germline CDR1 and CDR2: SGHDN and FVKESK.

This clone was detected only a few times. The chain links TRBV4-1 to TRBJ2-7; the D is unclear. In germline, CDR1 is MGHRA, CDR2 YSYEKL. Trimming cost V 0 bases and J 8 bases, with 11 bases left between them. There are 13 residues in the CDR3. The CDR3 sequence is CASSQEVLVKQYF. For the CDR3, the DNA is TGCGCCAGCAGCCAAGAAGTCCTCGTAAAGCAGTACTTC.

This chain links TRBV28 with TRBJ2-1, with 9 nucleotides matching TRBD2. This CDR3 is 15 amino acids long. V trimming: 2 bases; J trimming: 7 bases; junction bases outside the gene matches: 6. The germline CDR1 and CDR2 sequences are MDHEN and SYDVKM. The CDR3 protein is CASSLAGGPRNEQFF. In nucleotides, the CDR3 is TGTGCCAGCAGTTTAGCGGGAGGGCCAAGGAATGAGCAGTTCTTC.

V is TRBV28 and J is TRBJ1-4, with TRBD1 matching over 9 bases. Germline CDR1 is MDHEN and CDR2 is SYDVKM. V shed 5 bases, J shed 4 bases, and the junction held 5 bases outside the gene matches. The CDR3 contains 15 residues. CDR3 bases: TGTGCCAGCAGTACCCGGACAGGGGATAATGAAAAACTGTTTTTT. It is translated as CASSTRTGDNEKLFF.

The V call is TRBV15, the J call TRBJ2-6, with D perhaps TRBD1 (6 bases). This CDR3 has 16 amino acids. Germline V CDR1 and CDR2: LNHNV, YYDKDF (reference sequence). V was clipped by 5 bases and J by 2 bases, with 13 bases between them. CDR3 nucleotides: TGTGCCACCAGCGGGAAAACAGGGACTGGGGCCAACGTCCTGACTTTC. The encoded protein is CATSGKTGTGANVLTF.

CDR3 loop: CASSLGGIGELFF. In DNA, the CDR3 is TGTGCCAGCAGTCTCGGGGGAATCGGGGAGCTGTTTTTT. The chain carries TRBV28 and TRBJ2-2; D possibly corresponds to TRBD2 (6 bases). V shed 5 bases and J shed 7 bases, with 11 bases lying between them. Germline assignment: CDR1 MDHEN and CDR2 SYDVKM. There are 13 residues in the CDR3.

V usage is TRBV6-1 and J usage is TRBJ2-7, with D unclear. Germline CDR1 reads MNHNS; CDR2 reads SASEGT. The CDR3 consists of 14 residues. The V and J ends lost 3 bases and 2 bases respectively, with 11 bases between them. CDR3 sequence: CASSDSGPPYEQYF. The DNA for the CDR3 is TGTGCCAGCAGTGATTCAGGCCCCCCCTACGAGCAGTACTTC.

V is TRBV14 and J is TRBJ2-3; 12 positions agree with TRBD2. V was pared by 7 bases and J by 5 bases, with 4 bases of the junction left unmatched. The CDR3 extends over 14 amino acids. The V gene's germline CDR1 is SGHDN and CDR2 FVKESK. CDR3 amino acids: CASNRLAGEDTQYF. Here the CDR3 DNA reads TGTGCCAGCAACCGACTAGCGGGAGAAGATACGCAGTATTTT.

The CDR3 DNA is TGTGCCAGCAGCTTAAAACTAGCGGGATATGAAAACGAGCAGTACTTC. Translation: CASSLKLAGYENEQYF. The rearrangement uses TRBV11-2 and TRBJ2-7; 10 bases are shared with TRBD2. V was pared by 2 bases and J by 5 bases, with 9 bases of the junction left unmatched. The CDR3 has 16 amino acids. Germline values: CDR1 SGHAT, CDR2 FQNNGV.

The rearrangement uses TRBV14 and TRBJ1-2; 8 nucleotides agree with TRBD1. Germline V gene lookup returns CDR1 SGHDN and CDR2 FVKESK. The CDR3 is 14 amino acids. After removal of 6 bases from V and 4 bases from J, the junction contained 7 bases not matched to a gene. CDR3 amino acids: CASSRGQGFYGYTF. The CDR3 DNA is TGTGCCAGCAGTCGCGGACAGGGCTTCTATGGCTACACCTTC.

The chain employs TRBV10-2 and TRBJ2-2, with D perhaps matching TRBD1 or TRBD2 (5 bases each). CDR1 and CDR2 from the germline V gene are WSHSY and SAAADI. The CDR3 contains 14 residues. Deletions cut 6 bases from V and 5 bases from J, with 13 bases between. The CDR3 DNA follows: TGCGCCAGCAGGTTGAGGGGTCTGACCGGGGAGCTGTTTTTT. The encoded protein is CASRLRGLTGELFF.

This chain joins TRBV5-5 and TRBJ1-1; tentative D call: TRBD1 (6 bases). CDR3 length: 17 residues. V was cut by 3 bases and J by 4 bases, with 22 bases left in between. Per the germline V gene, CDR1 is SGHKS and CDR2 is YYEKEE (reference sequence). The CDR3 nucleotides are TGTGCCAGCAGCTATGGGGGGGCAGGGATAAGGGGCACTGAAGCTTTCTTT. This gives the protein CASSYGGAGIRGTEAFF.

The CDR3 DNA follows: TGTGCCAGCAGCCCAGGGGTCGGTGCGGGAGGGGGAGAGCAGTACTTC. It specifies CASSPGVGAGGGEQYF. The J gene is TRBJ2-7, the V gene TRBV7-7; TRBD2 agrees at 9 bases. The CDR3 runs to 16 residues. J was trimmed by 7 bases and V by 5 bases; bases with no gene match: 15. Looked up from germline, CDR1 is SSHAT and CDR2 is FNYEAQ (reference sequence).

The V and J genes are TRBV13 and TRBJ2-7, with a tentative D call TRBD2 (6 bases). The ends were cut back, 1 base at V and 4 bases at J, with 14 bases in the middle. CDR3 length: 15 amino acids. CDR1 and CDR2 (germline): PRHDT, FYEKMQ (reference sequence). CDR3 nucleotide sequence: TGTGCCAGCAGCTTAGTGGCGGACTACTCATACGAGCAGTACTTC. Translating it yields CASSLVADYSYEQYF.

V usage is TRBV10-3 and J usage is TRBJ2-7; 10 bases fit TRBD1. The germline gives CDR1 ENHRY, CDR2 SYGVKD. The CDR3 covers 14 residues. Germline trimming cut 6 bases from V and 0 bases from J; bases unmatched to any gene: 2. This CDR3 is CAIRGDRGSYEQYF. The DNA of the CDR3 is TGTGCCATCAGAGGGGACAGGGGCTCCTACGAGCAGTACTTC.

This clone was seen a single time. V is TRBV7-8 and J is TRBJ1-2, with 7 bases aligning to TRBD1. V lost 5 bases, J lost 14 bases, and 11 bases stayed unmatched. This CDR3 comprises 12 residues. Germline values: CDR1 SGHVS, CDR2 FQNEAQ. The CDR3 coding sequence is TGTGCCAGCAGCCTTGGGACAGCTCTTTATACCTTC. The encoded protein is CASSLGTALYTF.

DNA of the CDR3: TGTGCCAGCAGCTCGGCGGGAGGCTATACCGGGGAGCTGTTTTTT. This sequence encodes CASSSAGGYTGELFF. The chain uses TRBV7-3 and TRBJ2-2, with 8 positions matching TRBD2. V dropped 4 bases and J dropped 5; count of bases not matched to a gene: 6. The V gene's germline CDR1 is SGHTA and CDR2 FQGTGA. The CDR3 is made up of 15 amino acids.

This chain uses TRBV7-3 with TRBJ2-2, with 9 positions matching TRBD2. After removal of 5 bases from V and 4 bases from J, the junction contained 2 bases not matched to a gene. The CDR3 is 14 residues long. Germline-derived CDR1 and CDR2 are SGHTA and FQGTGA. Written as DNA, the CDR3 is TGTGCCAGCAGCGTTAGCGGGAGCACCGGGGAGCTGTTTTTT. Its translation is CASSVSGSTGELFF.

V and J are TRBV9 and TRBJ2-3; 7 bases match TRBD1. The germline V gene encodes CDR1 SGDLS and CDR2 YYNGEE. The junction had 2 bases not matched to a gene; V was cut back by 2 bases and J by 5 bases. This CDR3 has 13 residues. CDR3 nucleotides: TGTGCCAGCAGCGTCAACAGGGGAGATACGCAGTATTTT. Translated, it gives CASSVNRGDTQYF.

J is TRBJ1-2 and V is TRBV28, with D possibly being TRBD1 (6 bases). Germline assignment: CDR1 MDHEN and CDR2 SYDVKM. Trimming shortened V by 6 bases and J by 11 bases, and 19 bases separated the two germline ends. The CDR3 spans 13 residues. In DNA, the CDR3 is TGTGCCAGCAGGCAAACAGGGACCTCCTTGTACACCTTC. Translated: CASRQTGTSLYTF.

The chain links TRBV29-1 to TRBJ2-5, with 8 bases matching TRBD1. V lost 7 bases to trimming and J lost 0 bases; unmatched junction nucleotides: 4. This CDR3 is 13 amino acids long. CDR1 and CDR2 from the germline V gene are SQVTM and ANQGSEA. The CDR3 DNA follows: TGCAGCGGCTCGGGACAGGACCAAGAGACCCAGTACTTC. This translates into CSGSGQDQETQYF.

This clone appeared once. The chain employs TRBV19 and TRBJ2-7, with 7 bases aligning to TRBD2. Germline CDR1 reads LNHDA; CDR2 reads SQIVND (reference sequence). The CDR3 consists of 15 residues. Losses at the gene ends were 3 bases for V and 4 bases for J; bases not matched to a gene: 9. In DNA, the CDR3 is TGTGCCAGTAGTATGAGGAGGCTAGCGGATTACGAGCAGTACTTC. This sequence encodes CASSMRRLADYEQYF.

The chain uses TRBV7-9 and TRBJ2-2; 7 nucleotides line up with TRBD2. The ends lost 8 bases at V and 5 bases at J; junction bases unmatched: 11. The length of the CDR3 is 15 residues. Germline CDR1 is SEHNR and CDR2 is FQNEAQ (reference sequence). This CDR3 is CASGRDGGTTGELFF. In DNA, the CDR3 is TGTGCCAGCGGGAGGGACGGGGGTACGACCGGGGAGCTGTTTTTT.

The chain links TRBV6-5 to TRBJ1-1; possibly TRBD1 for D (5 bases). V was shortened by 6 bases and J by 5 bases, with 16 bases between the two germline ends. This CDR3 spans 14 amino acids. CDR1 and CDR2 from the germline V gene are MNHEY and SVGAGI. The CDR3: CASSPWGVGTEAFF. The CDR3 nucleotides read TGTGCCAGCAGCCCTTGGGGGGTAGGGACTGAAGCTTTCTTT.

The chain links TRBV6-1 to TRBJ2-1; maybe TRBD1 (6 bases). With 2 bases removed from V and 3 bases from J, the gap between germline ends came to 14 bases. The CDR3 is 16 residues long. Germline V lookup: CDR1 MNHNS, CDR2 SASEGT. CDR3 DNA sequence: TGTGCCAGCAGTGAAATAGCAGGGGACGTCTACAATGAGCAGTTCTTC. Its protein is CASSEIAGDVYNEQFF.

V usage is TRBV5-4 and J usage is TRBJ1-1; D unresolved. Between the trimmed V and J ends, which lost 2 bases and 4 bases, there was a span of 9 bases. The V gene's germline CDR1 is SGHNT and CDR2 YYREEE (reference sequence). The CDR3 contains 13 residues. CDR3 bases: TGTGCCAGCAGCTTTTTTCCCTTCACTGAAGCTTTCTTT. It codes for CASSFFPFTEAFF.

The rearrangement links TRBV28 to TRBJ2-5, with TRBD2 matching over 8 bases. The germline gives CDR1 MDHEN, CDR2 SYDVKM. V dropped 6 bases and J dropped 7; count of bases not matched to a gene: 10. The CDR3 sequence is 14 residues long. This CDR3 reads CASRTPGTRGTQYF. The CDR3 nucleotides are TGTGCCAGCAGAACCCCCGGGACTAGGGGGACCCAGTACTTC.

This clone was counted a single time. This chain links TRBV7-8 with TRBJ2-1; 9 bases line up with TRBD1. Trimming took 5 bases from V and 5 from J; bases not matched to a gene: 10. The CDR3 spans 16 residues. Looked up from germline, CDR1 is SGHVS and CDR2 is FQNEAQ. CDR3 DNA: TGTGCCAGCAGCATGTTGGGACAGGGCTATAACAATGAGCAGTTCTTC. Translation: CASSMLGQGYNNEQFF.